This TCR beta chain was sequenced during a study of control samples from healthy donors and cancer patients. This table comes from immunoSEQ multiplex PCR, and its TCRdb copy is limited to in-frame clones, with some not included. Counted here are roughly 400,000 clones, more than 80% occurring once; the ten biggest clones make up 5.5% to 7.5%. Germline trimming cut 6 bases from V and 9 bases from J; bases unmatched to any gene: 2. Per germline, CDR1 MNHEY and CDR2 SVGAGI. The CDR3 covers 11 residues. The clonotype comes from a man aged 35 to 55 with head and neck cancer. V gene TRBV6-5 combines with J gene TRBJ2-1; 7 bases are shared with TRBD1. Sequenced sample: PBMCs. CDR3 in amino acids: CASRTGIEQFF. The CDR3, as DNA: TGTGCCAGCAGGACAGGGATTGAGCAGTTCTTC.